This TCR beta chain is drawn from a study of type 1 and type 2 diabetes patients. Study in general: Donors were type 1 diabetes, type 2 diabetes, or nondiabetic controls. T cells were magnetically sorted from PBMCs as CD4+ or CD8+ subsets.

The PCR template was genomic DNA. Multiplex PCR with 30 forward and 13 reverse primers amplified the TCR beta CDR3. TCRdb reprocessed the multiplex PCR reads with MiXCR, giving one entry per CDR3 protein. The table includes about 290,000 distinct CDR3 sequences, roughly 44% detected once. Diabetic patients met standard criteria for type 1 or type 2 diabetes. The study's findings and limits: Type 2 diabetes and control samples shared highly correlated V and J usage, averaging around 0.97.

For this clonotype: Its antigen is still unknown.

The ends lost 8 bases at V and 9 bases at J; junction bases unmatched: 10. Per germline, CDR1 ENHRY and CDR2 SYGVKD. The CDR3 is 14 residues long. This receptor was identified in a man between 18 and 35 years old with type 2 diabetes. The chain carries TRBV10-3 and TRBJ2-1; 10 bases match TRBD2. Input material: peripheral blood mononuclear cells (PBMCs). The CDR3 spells CAIGRQREGAEQFF. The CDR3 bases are TGTGCCATCGGGAGACAGCGGGAGGGGGCTGAGCAGTTCTTC.